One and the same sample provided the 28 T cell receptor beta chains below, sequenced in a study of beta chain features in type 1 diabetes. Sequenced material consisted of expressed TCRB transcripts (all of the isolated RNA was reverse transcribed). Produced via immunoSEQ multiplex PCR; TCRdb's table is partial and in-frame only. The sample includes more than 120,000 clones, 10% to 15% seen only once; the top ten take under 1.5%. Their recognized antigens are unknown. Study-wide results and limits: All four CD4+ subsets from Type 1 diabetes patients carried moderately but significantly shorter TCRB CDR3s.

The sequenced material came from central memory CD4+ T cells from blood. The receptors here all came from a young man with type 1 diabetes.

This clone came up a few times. In DNA, the CDR3 is TGTGCCAGCAGGTCAGCTAACGAGCAGTACTTC. Translated, it gives CASRSANEQYF. The chain employs TRBV2 and TRBJ2-7, with D unresolved. Trimming took off 6 bases at V and 5 bases at J, with 8 bases between the two ends. From germline, CDR1 is SNHLY and CDR2 FYNNEI. This CDR3 contains 11 residues.

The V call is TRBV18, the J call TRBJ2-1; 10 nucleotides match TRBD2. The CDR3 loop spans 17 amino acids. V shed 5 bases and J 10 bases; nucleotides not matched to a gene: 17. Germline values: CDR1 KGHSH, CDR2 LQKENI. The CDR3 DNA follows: TGTGCCAGCTCATTTCTAGCGGGGGACCCTCTTATCAACGAGCAGTTCTTC. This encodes CASSFLAGDPLINEQFF.

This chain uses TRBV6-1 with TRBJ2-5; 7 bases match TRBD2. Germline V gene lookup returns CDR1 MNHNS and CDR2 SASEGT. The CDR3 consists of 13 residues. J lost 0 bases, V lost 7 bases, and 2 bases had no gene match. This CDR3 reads CASMAGDQETQYF. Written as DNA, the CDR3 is TGTGCCAGCATGGCGGGGGACCAAGAGACCCAGTACTTC.

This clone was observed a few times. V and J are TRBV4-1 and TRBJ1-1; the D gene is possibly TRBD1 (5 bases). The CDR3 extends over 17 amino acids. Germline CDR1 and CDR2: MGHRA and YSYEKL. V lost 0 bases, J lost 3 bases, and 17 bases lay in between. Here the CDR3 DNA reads TGCGCCAGCAGCCAAGATCTAGGGAGGGGAATGGACACTGAAGCTTTCTTT. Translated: CASSQDLGRGMDTEAFF.

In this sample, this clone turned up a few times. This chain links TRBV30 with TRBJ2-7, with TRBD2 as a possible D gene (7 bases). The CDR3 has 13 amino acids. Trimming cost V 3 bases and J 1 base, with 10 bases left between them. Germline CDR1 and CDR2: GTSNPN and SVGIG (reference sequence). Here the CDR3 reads CAWREGGSYEQYF. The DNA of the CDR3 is TGTGCCTGGAGGGAGGGGGGGTCCTACGAGCAGTACTTC.

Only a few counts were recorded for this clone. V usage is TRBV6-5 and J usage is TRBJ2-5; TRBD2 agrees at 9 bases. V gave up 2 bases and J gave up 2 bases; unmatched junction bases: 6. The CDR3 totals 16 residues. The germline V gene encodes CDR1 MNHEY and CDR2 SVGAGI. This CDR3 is CASSYAGGRGQETQYF. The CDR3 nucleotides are TGTGCCAGCAGTTACGCGGGGGGGCGCGGACAAGAGACCCAGTACTTC.

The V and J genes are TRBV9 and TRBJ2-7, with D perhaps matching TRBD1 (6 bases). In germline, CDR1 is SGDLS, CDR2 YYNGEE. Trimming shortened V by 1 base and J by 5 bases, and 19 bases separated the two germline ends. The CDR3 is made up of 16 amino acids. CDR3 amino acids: CASSVFPQGTINEQYF. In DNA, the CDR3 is TGTGCCAGCAGCGTATTCCCGCAGGGGACGATAAACGAGCAGTACTTC.

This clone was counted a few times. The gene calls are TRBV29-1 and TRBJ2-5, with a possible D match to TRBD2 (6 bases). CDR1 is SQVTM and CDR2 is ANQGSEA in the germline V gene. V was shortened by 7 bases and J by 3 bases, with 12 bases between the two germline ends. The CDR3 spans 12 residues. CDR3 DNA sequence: TGCAGCGCTGGAGGGTGGGAAGAGACCCAGTACTTC. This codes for CSAGGWEETQYF.

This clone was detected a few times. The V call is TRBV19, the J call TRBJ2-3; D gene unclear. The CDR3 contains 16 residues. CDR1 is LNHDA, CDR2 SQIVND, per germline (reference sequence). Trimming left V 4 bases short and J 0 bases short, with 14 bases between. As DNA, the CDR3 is TGTGCCAGTAGTAATGGTGGCTTCTCTAGCACAGATACGCAGTATTTT. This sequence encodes CASSNGGFSSTDTQYF. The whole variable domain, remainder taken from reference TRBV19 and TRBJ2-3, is DGGITQSPKYLFRKEGQNVTLSCEQNLNHDAMYWYRQDPGQGLRLIYYSQIVNDFQKGDIAEGYSVSREKKESFPLTVTSAQKNPTAFYLCASSNGGFSSTDTQYFGPGTRLTVL.

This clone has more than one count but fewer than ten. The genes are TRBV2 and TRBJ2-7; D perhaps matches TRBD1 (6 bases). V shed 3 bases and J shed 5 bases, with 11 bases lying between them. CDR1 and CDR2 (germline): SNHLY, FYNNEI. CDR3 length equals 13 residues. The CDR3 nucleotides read TGTGCCAGCAGTGAGGGGGCGCGCCACGAGCAGTACTTC. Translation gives CASSEGARHEQYF.

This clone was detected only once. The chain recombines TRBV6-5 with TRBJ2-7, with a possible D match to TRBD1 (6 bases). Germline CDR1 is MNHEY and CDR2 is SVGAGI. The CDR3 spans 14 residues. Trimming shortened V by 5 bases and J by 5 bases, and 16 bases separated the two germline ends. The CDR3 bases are TGTGCCAGCAGTCTAGCCTGGGGGCAGAACGAGCAGTACTTC. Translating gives CASSLAWGQNEQYF.

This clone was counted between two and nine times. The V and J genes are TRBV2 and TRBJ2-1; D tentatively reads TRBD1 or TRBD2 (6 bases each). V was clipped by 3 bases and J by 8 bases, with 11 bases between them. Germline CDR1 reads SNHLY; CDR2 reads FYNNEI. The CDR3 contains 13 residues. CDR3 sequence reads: CASSEGGLDEQFF. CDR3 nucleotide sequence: TGTGCCAGCAGTGAGGGGGGCTTAGATGAGCAGTTCTTC.

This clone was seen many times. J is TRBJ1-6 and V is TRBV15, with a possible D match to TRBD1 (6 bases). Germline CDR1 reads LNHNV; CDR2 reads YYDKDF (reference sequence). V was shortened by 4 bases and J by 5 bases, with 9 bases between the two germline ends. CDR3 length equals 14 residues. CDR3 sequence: CATSKGQDNSPLHF. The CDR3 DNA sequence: TGTGCCACCAGCAAGGGACAAGATAATTCACCCCTCCACTTT.

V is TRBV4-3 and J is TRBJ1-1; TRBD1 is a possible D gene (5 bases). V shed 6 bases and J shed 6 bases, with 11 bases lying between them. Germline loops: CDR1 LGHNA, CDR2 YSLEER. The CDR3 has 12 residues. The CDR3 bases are TGCGCCAGCAGGGGAAGGGGCGCTGAAGCTTTCTTT. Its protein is CASRGRGAEAFF.

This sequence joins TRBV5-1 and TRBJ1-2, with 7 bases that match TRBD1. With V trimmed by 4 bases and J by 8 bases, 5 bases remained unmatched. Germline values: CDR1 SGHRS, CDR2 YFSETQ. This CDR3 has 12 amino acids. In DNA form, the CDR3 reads TGCGCCAGCAGCGGGACAGCGGAAGGCTACACCTTC. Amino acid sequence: CASSGTAEGYTF. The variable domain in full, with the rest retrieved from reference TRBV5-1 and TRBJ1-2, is KAGVTQTPRYLIKTRGQQVTLSCSPISGHRSVSWYQQTPGQGLQFLFEYFSETQRNKGNFPGRFSGRQFSNSRSEMNVSTLELGDSALYLCASSGTAEGYTFGSGTRLTVV.

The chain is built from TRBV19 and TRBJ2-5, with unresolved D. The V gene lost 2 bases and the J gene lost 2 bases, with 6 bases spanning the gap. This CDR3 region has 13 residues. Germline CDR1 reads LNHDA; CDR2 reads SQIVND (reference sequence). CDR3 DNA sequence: TGTGCCAGTAGTATAACACTTCAAGAGACCCAGTACTTC. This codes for CASSITLQETQYF.

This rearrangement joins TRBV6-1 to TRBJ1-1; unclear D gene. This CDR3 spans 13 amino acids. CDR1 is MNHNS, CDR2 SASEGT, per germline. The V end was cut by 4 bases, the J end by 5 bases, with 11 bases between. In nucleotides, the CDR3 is TGTGCCAGCAGTGCAGGCCTGGATACTGAAGCTTTCTTT. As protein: CASSAGLDTEAFF.

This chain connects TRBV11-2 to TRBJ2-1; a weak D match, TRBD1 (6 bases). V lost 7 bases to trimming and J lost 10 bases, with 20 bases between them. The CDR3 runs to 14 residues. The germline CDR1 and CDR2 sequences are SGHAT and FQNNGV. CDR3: CASTPMSPGTEQFF. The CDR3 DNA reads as TGTGCCAGCACCCCAATGTCCCCCGGGACAGAGCAGTTCTTC.

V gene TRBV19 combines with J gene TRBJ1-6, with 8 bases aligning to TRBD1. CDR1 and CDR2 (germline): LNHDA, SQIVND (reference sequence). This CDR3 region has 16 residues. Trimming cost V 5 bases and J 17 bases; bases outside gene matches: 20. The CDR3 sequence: CASSPPRQGIVSEIHF. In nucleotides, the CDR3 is TGTGCCAGTAGTCCTCCCCGACAGGGGATAGTCTCTGAGATCCACTTT. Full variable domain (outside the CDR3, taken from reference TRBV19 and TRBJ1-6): DGGITQSPKYLFRKEGQNVTLSCEQNLNHDAMYWYRQDPGQGLRLIYYSQIVNDFQKGDIAEGYSVSREKKESFPLTVTSAQKNPTAFYLCASSPPRQGIVSEIHFGNGTRLTVT.

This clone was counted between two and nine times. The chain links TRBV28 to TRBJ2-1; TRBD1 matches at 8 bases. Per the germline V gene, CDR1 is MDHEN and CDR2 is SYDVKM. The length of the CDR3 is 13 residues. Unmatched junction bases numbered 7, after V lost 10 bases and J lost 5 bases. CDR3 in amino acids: CATQGANDNEQFF. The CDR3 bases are TGTGCCACCCAGGGGGCAAATGACAATGAGCAGTTCTTC.

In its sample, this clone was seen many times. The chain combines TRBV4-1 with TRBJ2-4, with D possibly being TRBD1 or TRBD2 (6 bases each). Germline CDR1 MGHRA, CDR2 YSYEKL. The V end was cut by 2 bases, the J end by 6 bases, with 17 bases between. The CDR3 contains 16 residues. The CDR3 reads CASSQLLRGAGNIQYF. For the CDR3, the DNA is TGCGCCAGCAGCCAACTCCTTAGGGGGGCCGGAAACATTCAGTACTTC.

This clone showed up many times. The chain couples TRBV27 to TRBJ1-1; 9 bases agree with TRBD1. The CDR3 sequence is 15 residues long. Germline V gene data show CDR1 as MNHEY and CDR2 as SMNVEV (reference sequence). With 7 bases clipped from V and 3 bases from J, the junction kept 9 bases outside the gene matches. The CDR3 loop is CASTLGQGGDTEAFF. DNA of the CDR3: TGTGCCAGCACCCTGGGACAGGGTGGGGACACTGAAGCTTTCTTT.

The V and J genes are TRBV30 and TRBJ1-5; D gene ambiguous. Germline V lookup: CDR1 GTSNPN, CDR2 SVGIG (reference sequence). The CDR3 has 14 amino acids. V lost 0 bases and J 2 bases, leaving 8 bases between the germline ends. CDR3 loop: CAWSVPRGNQPQHF. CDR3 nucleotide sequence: TGTGCCTGGAGTGTACCCCGAGGCAATCAGCCCCAGCATTTT. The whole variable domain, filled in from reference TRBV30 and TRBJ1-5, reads SQTIHQWPATLVQPVGSPLSLECTVEGTSNPNLYWYRQAAGRGLQLLFYSVGIGQISSEVPQNLSASRPQDRQFILSSKKLLLSDSGFYLCAWSVPRGNQPQHFGDGTRLSIL.

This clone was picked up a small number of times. CDR3 DNA sequence: TGTGCCACCAGCAGGCAGGGGTTGACTGAAGCTTTCTTT. Translated: CATSRQGLTEAFF. J is TRBJ1-1 and V is TRBV15; tentatively, D is TRBD1 (6 bases). V was trimmed by 3 bases and J by 5 bases, leaving 10 bases between them. Per germline, CDR1 LNHNV and CDR2 YYDKDF (reference sequence). The CDR3 has 13 residues.

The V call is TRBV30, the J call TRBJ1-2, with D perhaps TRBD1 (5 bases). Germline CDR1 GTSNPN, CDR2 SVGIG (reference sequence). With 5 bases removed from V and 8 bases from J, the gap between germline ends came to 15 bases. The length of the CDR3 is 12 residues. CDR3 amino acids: CAWAGGTAGYTF. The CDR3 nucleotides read TGTGCCTGGGCGGGGGGTACGGCCGGCTACACCTTC.

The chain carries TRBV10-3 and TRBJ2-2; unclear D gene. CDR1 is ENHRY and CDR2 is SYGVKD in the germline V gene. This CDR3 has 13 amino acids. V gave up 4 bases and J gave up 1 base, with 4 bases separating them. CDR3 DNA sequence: TGTGCCATCAGTGCCAAGAACACCGGGGAGCTGTTTTTT. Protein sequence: CAISAKNTGELFF.

The CDR3 here is CASSEFSGGYNEQFF. The CDR3 region has the DNA TGTGCCAGCAGTGAATTTAGCGGGGGATACAATGAGCAGTTCTTC. This chain connects TRBV6-1 to TRBJ2-1, with TRBD2 matching 9 bases. The CDR3 totals 15 residues. Germline V gene lookup returns CDR1 MNHNS and CDR2 SASEGT. V shed 2 bases, J shed 4 bases, and the junction held 3 bases outside the gene matches.

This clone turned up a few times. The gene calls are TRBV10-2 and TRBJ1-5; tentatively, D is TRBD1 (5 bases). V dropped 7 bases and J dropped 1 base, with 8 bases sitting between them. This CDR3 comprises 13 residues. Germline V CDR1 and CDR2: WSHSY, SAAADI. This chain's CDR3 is CASTQGSNQPQHF. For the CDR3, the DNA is TGCGCCAGCACCCAGGGAAGCAATCAGCCCCAGCATTTT.